This TCR beta chain was documented in a study of Ad26.COV2.S vaccination and SARS-CoV-2 variants. Looking at the study overall: Of the COV1001 trial arms, the Ad26.COV2.S arm included the donor. Into the muscle, Ad26.COV2.S was dosed once or twice, 56 days apart.

Whole-study findings and limits: The TCR-based breadth and depth measures might underestimate overall T cell responses.

Described treatment: some 19 received Ad26.COV2.S at low or high dose, single or two shots; 5 received placebo; per-sample allocation not given. Day 63 following the first vaccine or placebo injection was when the samples were taken. At a Boston site, the person donating was an adult of 18-55 years. As concerns this clone: Its antigen is not identified.

Produced via immunoSEQ multiplex PCR; TCRdb's table is partial and in-frame only. Among around 450,000 clones listed, 90% were seen once. The CDR3 is 14 residues long. V shed 3 bases and J 6 bases; nucleotides not matched to a gene: 1. Germline V gene sequence: CDR1 SGDLS, CDR2 YYNGEE. This clonotype was sampled from a person aged 18-65 years who received the Ad26.COV2.S COVID-19 vaccine or a placebo. The rearrangement joins TRBV9 to TRBJ1-6, with 9 bases that match TRBD1. This specimen was peripheral blood, taken in a trial of Ad26.COV2.S vaccine versus placebo. CDR3 protein: CASSGTGVNSPLHF. DNA for the CDR3: TGTGCCAGCAGCGGGACAGGGGTTAATTCACCCCTCCACTTT.